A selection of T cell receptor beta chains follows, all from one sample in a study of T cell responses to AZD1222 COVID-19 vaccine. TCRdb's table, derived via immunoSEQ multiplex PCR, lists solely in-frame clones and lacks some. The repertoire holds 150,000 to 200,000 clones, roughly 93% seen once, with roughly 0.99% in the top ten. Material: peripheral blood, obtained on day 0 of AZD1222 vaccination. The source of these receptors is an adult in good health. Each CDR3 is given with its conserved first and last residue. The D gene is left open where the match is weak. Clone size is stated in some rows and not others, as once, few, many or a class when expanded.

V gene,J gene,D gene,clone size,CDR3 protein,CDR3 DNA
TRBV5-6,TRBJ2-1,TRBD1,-,CASSASGTAYNEQFF,TGTGCCAGCAGCGCCTCGGGGACAGCCTACAATGAGCAGTTCTTC
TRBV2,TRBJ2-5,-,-,CASSERGGETQYF,TGTGCCAGCAGTGAAAGGGGGGGGGAGACCCAGTACTTC
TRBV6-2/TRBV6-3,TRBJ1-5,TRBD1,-,CASSHEGRGYNQPQHF,TGTGCCAGCAGCCACGAAGGCAGGGGGTACAATCAGCCCCAGCATTTT
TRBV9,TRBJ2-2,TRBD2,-,CASRTTSSGTGELFF,TGTGCCAGCAGGACGACTAGCTCTGGCACCGGGGAGCTGTTTTTT
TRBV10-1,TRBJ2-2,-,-,CASSKDLNTGELFF,TGCGCCAGCAGTAAGGACTTGAACACCGGGGAGCTGTTTTTT
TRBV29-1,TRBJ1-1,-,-,CSGDSHNTEAFF,TGCAGCGGTGACAGCCATAACACTGAAGCTTTCTTT
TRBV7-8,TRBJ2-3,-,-,CASRFGGPGLQSDTQYF,TGTGCCAGCAGATTCGGGGGCCCGGGACTCCAATCAGATACGCAGTATTTT
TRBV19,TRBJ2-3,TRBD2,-,CASRRSLAGGVTDTQYF,TGTGCCAGTAGGAGGTCGCTAGCGGGAGGGGTCACAGATACGCAGTATTTT
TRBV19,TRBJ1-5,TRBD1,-,CASSVTGQGARGSNQPQHF,TGTGCCAGTAGTGTCACGGGACAGGGGGCAAGGGGTAGCAATCAGCCCCAGCATTTT
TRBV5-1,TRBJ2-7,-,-,CASSLEAGYYEQYF,TGCGCCAGCAGCTTGGAGGCCGGATACTACGAGCAGTACTTC
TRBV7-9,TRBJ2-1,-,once,CASSPDGDVTEQFF,TGTGCCAGCAGCCCCGACGGCGACGTCACTGAGCAGTTCTTC
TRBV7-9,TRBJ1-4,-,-,CASSLGRGNEKLFF,TGTGCCAGCAGCTTGGGCAGGGGAAATGAAAAACTGTTTTTT
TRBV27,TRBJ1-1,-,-,CAPPQGYTEAFF,TGTGCCCCCCCACAGGGATACACTGAAGCTTTCTTT
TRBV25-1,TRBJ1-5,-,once,CASSDSTGPNQPQHF,TGTGCCAGCAGTGACTCAACAGGGCCCAATCAGCCCCAGCATTTT
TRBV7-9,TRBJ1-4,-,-,CASSRRDFEKLFF,TGTGCCAGCAGCAGACGGGATTTTGAAAAACTGTTTTTT
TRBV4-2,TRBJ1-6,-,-,CASSQFQTDNSPLHF,TGTGCCAGCAGCCAATTTCAGACTGATAATTCACCCCTCCACTTT
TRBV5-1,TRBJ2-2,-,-,CASSLVAAIPTGELFF,TGCGCCAGCAGCTTGGTGGCTGCTATTCCGACCGGGGAGCTGTTTTTT
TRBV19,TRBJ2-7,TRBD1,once,CASSTHRGMLSEQYF,TGTGCCAGTAGTACCCACAGGGGGATGTTGAGCGAGCAGTACTTC
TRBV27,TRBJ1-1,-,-,CASRPQGSTEAFF,TGTGCCAGCAGGCCCCAGGGATCCACTGAAGCTTTCTTT
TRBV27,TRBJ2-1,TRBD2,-,CASSLYSGRARDEQFF,TGTGCCAGCAGTTTATATAGCGGGAGGGCCAGGGATGAGCAGTTCTTC
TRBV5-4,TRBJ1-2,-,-,CASSLVTEDGYTF,TGTGCCAGCAGCTTGGTAACAGAAGATGGCTACACCTTC
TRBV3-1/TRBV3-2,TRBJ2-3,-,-,CASSRGADTQYF,TGTGCCAGCAGCCGAGGGGCAGATACGCAGTATTTT
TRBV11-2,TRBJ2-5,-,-,CASSQNRASETQYF,TGTGCCAGCAGCCAGAACAGGGCGTCGGAGACCCAGTACTTC
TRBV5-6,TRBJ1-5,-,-,CASSLSWRNQPQHF,TGTGCCAGCAGCTTGTCGTGGAGGAATCAGCCCCAGCATTTT
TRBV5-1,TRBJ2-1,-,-,CASSLPPGGQQYPSSYNEQFF,TGCGCCAGCAGCCTTCCCCCCGGGGGACAGCAATATCCGAGCTCCTACAATGAGCAGTTCTTC
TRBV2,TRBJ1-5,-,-,CASSGGGNQPQHF,TGTGCCAGCAGTGGGGGAGGCAATCAGCCCCAGCATTTT
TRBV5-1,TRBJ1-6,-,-,CASSSDPAGPLHF,TGCGCCAGCAGCTCCGACCCGGCAGGACCCCTCCACTTT
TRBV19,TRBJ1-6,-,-,CASRRVGPGRNSPLHF,TGTGCCAGTAGGAGGGTCGGCCCGGGGAGAAATTCACCCCTCCACTTT